Listed below are T cell receptor beta chains from one sample, sequenced in a study of tumor and adjacent non-tumor tissue in lung cancer. TCRdb re-derived calls from the multiplex PCR reads in MiXCR, one entry per CDR3 protein. The sample records approximately 68,000 distinct CDR3 sequences, more than 65% being singletons. Source material: distant non-tumor lung tissue. These receptors came from a man in his 60s with non-small cell lung cancer. Both conserved end residues are part of each CDR3. The D gene is left open where the match is weak. The size of a clone is reported for some rows only, either as once, few or many, or as a class for expanded clones.

>TRBJ2-1|TRBV30|many|NA
CAWSPRRGNEQFF
TGTGCCTGGAGTCCCCGCCGGGGCAATGAGCAGTTCTTC
>TRBJ2-1|TRBV20-1|NA|NA
CGARLARGVSNEQFF
TGCGGTGCTAGATTGGCCCGGGGAGTCTCAAATGAGCAGTTCTTC
>TRBJ2-7|TRBV29-1|NA|NA
CSAFVNTEQYF
TGCAGCGCCTTCGTCAATACAGAGCAGTACTTC
>TRBJ2-2|TRBV6-5|NA|NA
CATRLPADTGEVFF
TGTGCCACTCGGCTTCCGGCTGACACCGGGGAGGTGTTTTTC
>TRBJ2-3|TRBV6-2/TRBV6-3|NA|TRBD2
CASIYQTSGSDTQYF
TGTGCCAGCATATACCAGACTAGCGGGTCAGATACGCAATATTTT
>TRBJ2-3|TRBV20-1|few|TRBD2
CSAGRSGSHTDTQYF
TGCAGTGCTGGCCGGAGCGGGAGCCACACAGATACGCAGTATTTT
>TRBJ2-1|TRBV6-5|NA|TRBD2
CASNWAGVNEQFF
TGTGCTAGCAATTGGGCGGGAGTCAATGAGCAGTTCTTT
>TRBJ1-2|TRBV12-3/TRBV12-4|NA|NA
CASSPGTESYGYTF
TGTGCCAGCAGTCCCGGCACAGAGTCTTATGGCTATACCTTC
>TRBJ2-1|TRBV25-1|NA|NA
CASSRDQYNEHFF
TGTGCCAGCAGTCGGGACCAGTACAATGAGCATTTCTTC
>TRBJ2-3|TRBV11-1|NA|NA
CAGNSGVADSIDTQYF
TGTGCCGGCAACTCCGGGGTAGCAGATAGCATAGATACGCAGTATTTT
>TRBJ2-1|TRBV14|NA|TRBD2
CSSSQGLAWYNEQFF
TGTTCCAGCAGCCAGGGACTAGCTTGGTACAATGAGCAGTTCTTC
>TRBJ2-3|TRBV5-6|NA|NA
CASSSATSGGDTQYF
TGTGCCAGTTCGTCGGCGACCTCTGGGGGAGATACACAGTATTTT
>TRBJ1-5|TRBV29-1|NA|TRBD1
CSVGQKGNEPQHF
TGCAGCGTGGGACAGAAGGGCAATGAGCCCCAGCATTTT
>TRBJ2-2|TRBV6-2/TRBV6-3|NA|NA
CASKRAYKTGELFF
TGTGCCAGCAAACGGGCTTATAAGACCGGGGAGCTGTTTTTT
>TRBJ1-1|TRBV7-9|many|TRBD1
CASTPLTGGTEAFF
TGTGCCAGCACCCCCTTGACAGGGGGCACTGAAGCTTTCTTT
>TRBJ2-1|TRBV18|NA|TRBD2
CASSPAGGSHEQFF
TGTGCCAGCTCACCGGCGGGAGGGAGCCATGAGCAGTTCTTC
>TRBJ2-2|TRBV11-1|NA|TRBD2
CASSYTSGIGELLF
TGTGCCAGTAGCTATACTAGCGGTATCGGGGAGCTGCTTTTT
>TRBJ2-5|TRBV11-2|NA|NA
CASTPPLPETQYF
TGTGCCAGCACCCCGCCGTTGCCAGAGACCCAGTACTTC
>TRBJ2-7|TRBV7-9|NA|NA
CASSLAVGSGGTYEHYF
TGTGCCAGCAGCTTAGCGGTGGGATCCGGTGGGACCTACGAGCATTACTTC
>TRBJ2-2|TRBV2|NA|NA
CASSEVRTGELFF
TGTGCCAGCAGTGAAGTTAGAACCGGGGAGCTGTTTTTT
>TRBJ1-5|TRBV12-3/TRBV12-4|NA|NA
CASRGGDGQNQPQHF
TGTGCCAGCAGAGGCGGGGACGGCCAGAACCAGCCCCAGCATTTT
>TRBJ2-5|TRBV11-1|NA|NA
CASSIDTYQETKYF
TGTGCCAGCAGCATAGACACATACCAAGAGACCAAGTACTTC
>TRBJ2-1|TRBV11-2|NA|TRBD2
CASCLESSGNHEQFF
TGTGCCAGCTGCTTAGAATCTAGCGGGAATCATGAGCAGTTCTTC
>TRBJ2-1|TRBV6-2/TRBV6-3|NA|NA
CATSYSDRGGQFF
TGTGCCACCAGTTACTCGGATCGAGGCGGGCAGTTCTTC
>TRBJ2-1|TRBV29-1|few|TRBD2
CSIGPSGRNEQFF
TGCAGCATTGGGCCTAGCGGGAGGAATGAACAGTTCTTC
>TRBJ2-7|TRBV4-2|NA|TRBD2
CAISQEGAGASHEQYF
TGTGCCATCAGCCAAGAAGGGGCGGGAGCATCCCACGAGCAGTACTTC
>TRBJ1-1|TRBV11-1|NA|NA
CARSLGTDLVGASF
TGTGCCAGAAGCTTGGGAACAGACTTAGTTGGAGCTTCCTTT
>TRBJ2-3|TRBV19|many|NA
CASKGYSDGNTDTQYF
TGTGCCAGTAAAGGGTACAGCGACGGAAACACAGATACGCAGTATTTT
>TRBJ1-1|TRBV4-2|medium-sized|TRBD1
CASSQEQGARTEAFF
TGTGCCAGCAGCCAAGAACAGGGGGCTAGAACTGAAGCTTTCTTT
>TRBJ1-1|TRBV29-1|NA|NA
CSVEEPRGLDTEAFF
TGCAGCGTCGAGGAGCCACGGGGGTTGGACACTGAAGCTTTCTTT
>TRBJ1-2|TRBV20-1|NA|NA
CSARTGANYVYTF
TGCAGTGCTAGAACAGGTGCTAACTATGTCTACACATTC